These 18 T cell receptor beta chains came from one sample sequenced in a study of T-cell reconstitution after alpha-beta-depleted transplantation in children. Unique molecular identifiers were incorporated into the prepared TCRbeta library. One entry per CDR3 protein results from TCRdb running MiXCR on the PCR reads. The repertoire holds fewer than 400,000 distinct CDR3 sequences, with approximately 23% as singletons. The sample consisted of PBMCs, mostly from graft donor cells, taken 180 days after TCRalphabeta/CD19-depleted stem cell transplant. These receptors came from a male patient between 10 and 17 years old who had a stem cell transplant for acute lymphoblastic leukemia, so the T cells may come from the graft donor.

This chain joins TRBV5-1 and TRBJ1-4; no firm D call. CDR1 is SGHRS and CDR2 is YFSETQ in the germline V gene. This CDR3 region has 13 residues. Trimming shortened V by 0 bases and J by 8 bases, and 8 bases separated the two germline ends. DNA of the CDR3: TGCGCCAGCAGCTTGGGAGGGAAAGAAAAACTGTTTTTT. Its protein product is CASSLGGKEKLFF.

The rearrangement links TRBV24-1 to TRBJ2-7, with TRBD1 identical over 8 bases. V lost 8 bases and J lost 4; bases outside the gene matches: 12. The CDR3 length is 15 residues. Germline V CDR1 and CDR2: KGHDR, SFDVKD. The CDR3 DNA is TGTGCCACCAAGCTACCTCGACAGGGGAAGTACGAGCAGTACTTC. Translation gives CATKLPRQGKYEQYF.

This sequence joins TRBV9 and TRBJ1-4, with 7 bases identical to TRBD1. CDR1 SGDLS and CDR2 YYNGEE come from the germline V gene. After removal of 3 bases from V and 7 bases from J, the junction contained 12 bases not matched to a gene. This CDR3 comprises 16 residues. CDR3 in DNA: TGTGCCAGCAGCGCGCCCCAGGGAGGGGGCGTTGAAAAACTGTTTTTT. Amino acid sequence: CASSAPQGGGVEKLFF.

This clonotype was seen more than once but under ten times. This chain links TRBV5-1 with TRBJ2-7; TRBD2 matches at 14 bases. After removal of 2 bases from V and 3 bases from J, the junction contained 10 bases not matched to a gene. There are 18 residues in the CDR3. Germline assignment: CDR1 SGHRS and CDR2 YFSETQ. The CDR3 nucleotides read TGCGCCAGCAGCTTCAGGGGACTAGCGGGAGTAGCCATCTACGAGCAGTACTTC. It yields the protein CASSFRGLAGVAIYEQYF. The full variable domain, in which reference TRBV5-1 and TRBJ2-7 provide the parts outside the CDR3, is KAGVTQTPRYLIKTRGQQVTLSCSPISGHRSVSWYQQTPGQGLQFLFEYFSETQRNKGNFPGRFSGRQFSNSRSEMNVSTLELGDSALYLCASSFRGLAGVAIYEQYFGPGTRLTVT.

The V gene is TRBV12-3 or TRBV12-4, the J gene TRBJ2-7, with TRBD1 identical over 9 bases. The CDR3 spans 15 residues. J gave up 2 bases and V 6 bases, and 8 bases lay outside the gene matches. The CDR3: CASRGATGGTYEQYF. In nucleotides, the CDR3 is TGTGCCAGCAGAGGGGCGACAGGGGGGACCTACGAGCAGTACTTC.

The genes are TRBV5-1 and TRBJ2-3, with 9 bases aligning to TRBD2. J gave up 2 bases and V 4 bases, and 8 bases lay outside the gene matches. CDR1 and CDR2 from the germline V gene are SGHRS and YFSETQ. The CDR3 spans 16 residues. For the CDR3, the DNA is TGCGCCAGCAGCCCTGGACTAGCGTCAATCACAGATACGCAGTATTTT. Protein sequence: CASSPGLASITDTQYF.

This clonotype was counted ten times or more. The chain couples TRBV5-1 to TRBJ1-5; D might be TRBD1 (5 bases). Germline-derived CDR1 and CDR2 are SGHRS and YFSETQ. The CDR3 consists of 14 residues. V was cut by 1 base and J by 4 bases, with 9 bases left in between. The CDR3 is CASSLWGGNQPQHF. For the CDR3, the DNA is TGCGCCAGCAGCTTGTGGGGCGGAAATCAGCCCCAGCATTTT.

In this sample, this clonotype turned up a few times. V is TRBV20-1 and J is TRBJ2-1, with 11 positions matching TRBD2. J lost 2 bases, V lost 5 bases, and 8 bases had no gene match. This CDR3 contains 16 residues. CDR1 and CDR2 (germline): DFQATT, SNEGSKA (reference sequence). CDR3 amino acids: CSALAGGRGPYNEQFF. CDR3 coding DNA: TGCAGTGCTTTAGCGGGAGGGAGGGGGCCCTACAATGAGCAGTTCTTC.

In its sample, this clonotype was seen a few times. V gene TRBV5-1 combines with J gene TRBJ2-5; D unclear. CDR1 and CDR2 (germline): SGHRS, YFSETQ. The CDR3 consists of 14 residues. The V and J ends lost 2 bases and 0 bases respectively, with 8 bases between them. The CDR3 sequence: CASSLINNQETQYF. CDR3 in DNA: TGCGCCAGCAGCTTAATCAACAACCAAGAGACCCAGTACTTC. The full variable domain, rest sourced from reference TRBV5-1 and TRBJ2-5, is KAGVTQTPRYLIKTRGQQVTLSCSPISGHRSVSWYQQTPGQGLQFLFEYFSETQRNKGNFPGRFSGRQFSNSRSEMNVSTLELGDSALYLCASSLINNQETQYFGPGTRLLVL.

V usage is TRBV12-3 or TRBV12-4 and J usage is TRBJ2-1; no clear D gene. The CDR3 is 12 amino acids. V dropped 0 bases and J dropped 12 bases, with 9 bases sitting between them. DNA of the CDR3: TGTGCCAGCAGTTTAGCGGTTTTGGGGCAGTTCTTC. Amino acids: CASSLAVLGQFF.

V usage is TRBV6-5 and J usage is TRBJ2-1, with 7 bases fitting TRBD1. Germline CDR1 MNHEY, CDR2 SVGAGI. J lost 12 bases, V lost 6 bases, and 8 bases had no gene match. CDR3 length: 12 amino acids. CDR3 bases: TGTGCCAGCAGGCCTCCGGGACAGAGGCAGTTCTTC. Encoded protein: CASRPPGQRQFF.

This sequence joins TRBV20-1 and TRBJ2-7; TRBD1 matches at 11 bases. The CDR3 extends over 16 amino acids. Germline V lookup: CDR1 DFQATT, CDR2 SNEGSKA (reference sequence). The J segment lost 1 base and the V segment lost 3 bases, leaving 8 bases of the junction unmatched. CDR3 nucleotide sequence: TGCAGTGCTAGCGAACCCCGGGACAGGGGGTCCTACGAGCAGTACTTC. This encodes CSASEPRDRGSYEQYF.

This clonotype was counted only a few times. V usage is TRBV5-1 and J usage is TRBJ2-7, with 13 bases lining up with TRBD2. The CDR3 runs to 16 residues. After removal of 5 bases from V and 3 bases from J, the junction contained 8 bases not matched to a gene. The germline V gene has CDR1 SGHRS and CDR2 YFSETQ. CDR3 sequence: CASRAEGLAGLYEQYF. CDR3 bases: TGCGCCAGCAGGGCCGAGGGACTAGCGGGACTCTACGAGCAGTACTTC.

The rearrangement joins TRBV7-9 to TRBJ1-2; D is unclear. Between the trimmed V and J ends, which lost 5 bases and 4 bases, there was a span of 17 bases. From germline, CDR1 is SEHNR and CDR2 FQNEAQ (reference sequence). This CDR3 contains 15 residues. Here the CDR3 DNA reads TGTGCCAGCAGCCCCACGTTGGGTTCCAGCTATGGCTACACCTTC. Protein product: CASSPTLGSSYGYTF.

The chain carries TRBV2 and TRBJ2-5; a possible D gene is TRBD2 (6 bases). Looked up from germline, CDR1 is SNHLY and CDR2 is FYNNEI. With 6 bases removed from V and 5 bases from J, the gap between germline ends came to 19 bases. The CDR3 has 15 residues. CDR3 protein: CASRAPGARGETQYF. In DNA, the CDR3 is TGTGCCAGCAGAGCTCCCGGGGCCCGGGGGGAGACCCAGTACTTC.

The chain is built from TRBV27 and TRBJ2-7, with 14 bases matching TRBD2. The CDR3 covers 18 residues. V lost 3 bases and J lost 4; bases outside the gene matches: 11. CDR1 and CDR2 from the germline V gene are MNHEY and SMNVEV (reference sequence). The CDR3 DNA sequence: TGTGCCAGCAGTTTCGCGACTAGCGGGAGGGCATCCATTTACGAGCAGTACTTC. Amino acid sequence: CASSFATSGRASIYEQYF.

The V call is TRBV10-3, the J call TRBJ2-1; 13 nucleotides line up with TRBD2. Trimming removed 1 base from V and 1 base from J; junction bases left unmatched: 10. The CDR3 extends over 20 amino acids. CDR1 ENHRY and CDR2 SYGVKD come from the germline V gene. DNA of the CDR3: TGTGCCATCAGTGAGTTGGGACTAGCGGGACTTCCTGGGTCCTACAATGAGCAGTTCTTC. Amino acid sequence: CAISELGLAGLPGSYNEQFF.

V and J are TRBV30 and TRBJ2-7; no clear D. The CDR3 is 13 amino acids. Trimming shortened V by 7 bases and J by 0 bases, and 13 bases separated the two germline ends. Germline values: CDR1 GTSNPN, CDR2 SVGIG (reference sequence). This CDR3 is CASALFSSYEQYF. As DNA, the CDR3 is TGTGCCTCCGCATTATTTAGCTCCTACGAGCAGTACTTC. The variable domain in full, with the rest retrieved from reference TRBV30 and TRBJ2-7, is SQTIHQWPATLVQPVGSPLSLECTVEGTSNPNLYWYRQAAGRGLQLLFYSVGIGQISSEVPQNLSASRPQDRQFILSSKKLLLSDSGFYLCASALFSSYEQYFGPGTRLTVT.